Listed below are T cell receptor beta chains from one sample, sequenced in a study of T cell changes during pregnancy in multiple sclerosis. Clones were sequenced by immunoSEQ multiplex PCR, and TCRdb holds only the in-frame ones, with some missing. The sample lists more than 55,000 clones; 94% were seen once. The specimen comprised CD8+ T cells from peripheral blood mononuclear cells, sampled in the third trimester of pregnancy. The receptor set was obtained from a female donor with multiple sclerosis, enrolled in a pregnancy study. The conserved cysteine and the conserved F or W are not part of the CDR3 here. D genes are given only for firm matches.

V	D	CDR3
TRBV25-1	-	ASSQYPAEAF
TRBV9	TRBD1	ASSVGGTGSEKLF
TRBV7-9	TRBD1	ASSYPDRGLDGYT
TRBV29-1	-	SVVIPGRNTGELF
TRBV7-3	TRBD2	ASSEGVGLALNEQF
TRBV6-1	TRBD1	ASSLGTGGSYEQY
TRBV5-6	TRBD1	ASSLGGQENIQY
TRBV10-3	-	AISEIRGSKGNEKLF
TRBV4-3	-	ASSQELQLTGELF
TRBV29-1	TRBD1	SVEVGGLYEQY
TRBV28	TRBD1	ASSLVDRGEQY